This TCR beta chain was documented in a study of cytomegalovirus exposure and HLA in healthy donors. The trim removed 1 base at V and 0 bases at J, leaving 4 bases unmatched. CDR3 size: 17 residues. Germline CDR1 and CDR2: LNHNV and YYDKDF (reference sequence). Primers: 60 Vbeta forward and 13 Jbeta reverse. Repertoires were generated with immunoSEQ multiplex PCR, while TCRdb's copy carries only in-frame clones and drops some. The sample has approximately 100,000 clones; roughly 70% are singletons. The TCR comes from a woman between 18 and 29 years old in good health and CMV-seropositive. The rearrangement joins TRBV15 to TRBJ2-3; TRBD2 agrees at 10 bases. What was sequenced was PBMCs. The CDR3 region has the DNA TGTGCCACCAGCAGAGGGTTGACTAGCGGGAGCACAGATACGCAGTATTTT. As protein: CATSRGLTSGSTDTQYF.